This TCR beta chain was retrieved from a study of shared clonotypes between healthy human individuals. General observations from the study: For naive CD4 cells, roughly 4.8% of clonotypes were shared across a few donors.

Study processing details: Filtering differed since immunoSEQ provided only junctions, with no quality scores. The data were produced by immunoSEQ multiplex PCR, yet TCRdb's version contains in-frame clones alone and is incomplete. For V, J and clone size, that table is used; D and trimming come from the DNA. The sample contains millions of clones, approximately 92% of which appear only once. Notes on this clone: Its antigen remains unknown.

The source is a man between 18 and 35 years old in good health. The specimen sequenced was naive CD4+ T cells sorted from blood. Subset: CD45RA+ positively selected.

CDR3 bases: TGTGCCAGCAGGGATCTAGCGGGTAGCAATGAGCAGTTCTTC. Amino acid sequence: CASRDLAGSNEQFF. V usage is TRBV6-5 and J usage is TRBJ2-1; 8 bases agree with TRBD2. This CDR3 has 14 amino acids. The ends lost 6 bases at V and 6 bases at J; junction bases unmatched: 7. CDR1 is MNHEY and CDR2 is SVGAGI in the germline V gene.